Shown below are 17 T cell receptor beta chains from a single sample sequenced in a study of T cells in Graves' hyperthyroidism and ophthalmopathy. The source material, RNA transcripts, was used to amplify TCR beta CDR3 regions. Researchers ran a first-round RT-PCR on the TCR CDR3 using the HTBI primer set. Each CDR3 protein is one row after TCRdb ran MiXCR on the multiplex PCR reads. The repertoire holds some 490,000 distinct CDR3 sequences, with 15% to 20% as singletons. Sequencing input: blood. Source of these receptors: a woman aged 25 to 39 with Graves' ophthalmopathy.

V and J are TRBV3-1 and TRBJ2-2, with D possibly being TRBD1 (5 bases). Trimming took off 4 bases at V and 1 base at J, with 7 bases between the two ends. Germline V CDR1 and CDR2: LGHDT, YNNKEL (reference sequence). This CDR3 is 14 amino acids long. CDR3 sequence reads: CASSRRGNTGELFF. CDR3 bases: TGTGCCAGCAGCCGAAGGGGGAACACCGGGGAGCTGTTTTTT. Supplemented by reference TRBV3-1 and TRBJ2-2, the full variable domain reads DTAVSQTPKYLVTQMGNDKSIKCEQNLGHDTMYWYKQDSKKFLKIMFSYNNKELIINETVPNRFSPKSPDKAHLNLHINSLELGDSAVYFCASSRRGNTGELFFGEGSRLTVL.

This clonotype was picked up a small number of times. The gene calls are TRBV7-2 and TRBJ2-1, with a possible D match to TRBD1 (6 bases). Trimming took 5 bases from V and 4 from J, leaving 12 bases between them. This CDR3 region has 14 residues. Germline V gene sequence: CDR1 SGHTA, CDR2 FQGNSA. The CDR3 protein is CASSRDIIYNEQFF. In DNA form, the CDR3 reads TGTGCCAGCAGCCGGGACATAATTTACAATGAGCAGTTCTTC.

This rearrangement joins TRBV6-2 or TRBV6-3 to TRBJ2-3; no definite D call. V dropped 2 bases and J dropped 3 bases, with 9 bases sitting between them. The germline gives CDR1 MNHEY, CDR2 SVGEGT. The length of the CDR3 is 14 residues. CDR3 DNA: TGTGCCAGCAGTTACGGAGTAACTACAGATACGCAGTATTTT. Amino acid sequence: CASSYGVTTDTQYF.

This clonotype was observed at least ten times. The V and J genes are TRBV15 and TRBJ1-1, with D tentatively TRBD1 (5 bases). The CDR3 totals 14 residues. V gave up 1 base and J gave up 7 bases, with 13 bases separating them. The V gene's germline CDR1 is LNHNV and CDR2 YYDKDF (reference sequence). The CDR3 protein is CATSRVPQGGEAFF. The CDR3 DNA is TGTGCCACCAGCAGAGTACCCCAGGGCGGTGAAGCTTTCTTT.

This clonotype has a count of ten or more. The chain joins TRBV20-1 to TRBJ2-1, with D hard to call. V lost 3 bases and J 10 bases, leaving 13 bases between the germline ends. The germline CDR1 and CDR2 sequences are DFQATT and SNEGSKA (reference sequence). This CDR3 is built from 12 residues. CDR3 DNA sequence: TGCAGTGCTAGTTTAAGTGAGAGGGAGCAGTTCTTC. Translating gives CSASLSEREQFF.

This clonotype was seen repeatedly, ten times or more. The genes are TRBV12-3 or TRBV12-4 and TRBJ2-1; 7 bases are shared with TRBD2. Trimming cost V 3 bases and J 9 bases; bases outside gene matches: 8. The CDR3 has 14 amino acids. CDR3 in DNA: TGTGCCAGCAGTTTCCGCGGGAGTGGGGTTGAGCAGTTCTTC. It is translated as CASSFRGSGVEQFF.

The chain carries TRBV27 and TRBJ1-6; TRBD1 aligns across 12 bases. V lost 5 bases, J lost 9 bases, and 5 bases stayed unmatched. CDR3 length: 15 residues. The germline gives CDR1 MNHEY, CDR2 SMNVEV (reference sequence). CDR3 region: CASSNRDRGLSPLHF. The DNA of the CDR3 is TGTGCCAGCAGTAACCGGGACAGGGGGCTTTCACCCCTCCACTTT.

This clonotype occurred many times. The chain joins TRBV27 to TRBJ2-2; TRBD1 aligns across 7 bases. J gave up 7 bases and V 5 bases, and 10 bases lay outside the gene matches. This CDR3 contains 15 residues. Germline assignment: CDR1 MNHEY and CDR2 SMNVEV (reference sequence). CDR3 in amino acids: CASSRWQGDGGELFF. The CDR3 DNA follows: TGTGCCAGCAGTCGGTGGCAGGGGGACGGCGGGGAGCTGTTTTTT.

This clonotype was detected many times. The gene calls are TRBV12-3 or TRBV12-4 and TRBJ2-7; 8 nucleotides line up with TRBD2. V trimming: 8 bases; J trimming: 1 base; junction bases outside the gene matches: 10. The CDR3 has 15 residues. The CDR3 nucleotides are TGTGCCAGCCGAGTAACAGCGGGAGTATCCTACGAGCAGTACTTC. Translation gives CASRVTAGVSYEQYF.

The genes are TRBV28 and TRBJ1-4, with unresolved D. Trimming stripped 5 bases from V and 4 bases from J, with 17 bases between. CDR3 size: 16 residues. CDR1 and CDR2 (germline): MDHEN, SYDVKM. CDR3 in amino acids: CASSERPRQINEKLFF. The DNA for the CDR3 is TGTGCCAGCAGTGAAAGGCCTCGGCAGATTAATGAAAAACTGTTTTTT.

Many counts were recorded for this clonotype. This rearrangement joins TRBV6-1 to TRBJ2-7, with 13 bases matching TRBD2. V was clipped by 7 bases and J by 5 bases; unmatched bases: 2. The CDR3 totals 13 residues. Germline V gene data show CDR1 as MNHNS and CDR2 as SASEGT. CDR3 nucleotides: TGTGCCAGCAACGGACTAGCGGGAGACGAGCAGTACTTC. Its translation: CASNGLAGDEQYF.

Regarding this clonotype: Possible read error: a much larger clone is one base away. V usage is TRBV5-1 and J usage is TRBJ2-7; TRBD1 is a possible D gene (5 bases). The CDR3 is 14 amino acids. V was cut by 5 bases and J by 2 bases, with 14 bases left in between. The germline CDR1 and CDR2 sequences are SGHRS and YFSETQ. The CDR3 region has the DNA TGCGCCAGCAGAGAGACAGTGGGGACCTACGAGCAGTACTTC. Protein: CASRETVGTYEQYF.

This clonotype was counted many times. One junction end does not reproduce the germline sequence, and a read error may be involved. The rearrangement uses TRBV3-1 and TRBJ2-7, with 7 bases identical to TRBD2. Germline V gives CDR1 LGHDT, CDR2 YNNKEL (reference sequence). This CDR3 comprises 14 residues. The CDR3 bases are TGTGCCAGCACCCAACTTCCTAGCGGCTACGAGCAGTACTTC. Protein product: CASTQLPSGYEQYF.

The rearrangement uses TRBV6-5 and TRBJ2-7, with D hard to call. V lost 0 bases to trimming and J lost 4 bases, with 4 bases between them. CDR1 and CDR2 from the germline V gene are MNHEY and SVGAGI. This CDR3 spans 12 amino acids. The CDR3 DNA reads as TGTGCCAGCAGTTACTCGACGTACGAGCAGTACTTC. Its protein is CASSYSTYEQYF.

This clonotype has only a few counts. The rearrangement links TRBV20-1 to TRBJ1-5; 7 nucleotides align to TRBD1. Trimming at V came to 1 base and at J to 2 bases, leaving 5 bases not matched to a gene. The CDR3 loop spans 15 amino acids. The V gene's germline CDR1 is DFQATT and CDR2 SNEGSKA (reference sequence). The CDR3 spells CSARGPGGGNQPQHF. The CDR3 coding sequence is TGCAGTGCTAGAGGCCCAGGGGGAGGCAATCAGCCCCAGCATTTT.

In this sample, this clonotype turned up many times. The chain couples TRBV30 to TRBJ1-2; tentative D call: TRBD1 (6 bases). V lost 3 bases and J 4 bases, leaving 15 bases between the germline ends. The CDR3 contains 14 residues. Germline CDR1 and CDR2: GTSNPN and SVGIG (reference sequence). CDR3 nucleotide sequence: TGTGCCTGGAGGGCCTTAGGACAGACCTATGGCTACACCTTC. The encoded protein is CAWRALGQTYGYTF.

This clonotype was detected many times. As DNA, the CDR3 is TGTGCCAGCAGCCGGACTCCCGGCGAGACCCAGTACTTC. Residues: CASSRTPGETQYF. V is TRBV7-2 and J is TRBJ2-5; tentative D call: TRBD2 (5 bases). Germline assignment: CDR1 SGHTA and CDR2 FQGNSA. V was trimmed by 5 bases and J by 5 bases, leaving 12 bases between them. This CDR3 has 13 amino acids.